This T cell receptor (beta chain) was sequenced during a study of cytomegalovirus exposure and HLA in healthy donors. Losses at the gene ends were 0 bases for V and 5 bases for J; bases not matched to a gene: 8. From germline, CDR1 is GTSNPN and CDR2 SVGIG (reference sequence). The CDR3 spans 15 residues. Both 60 Vbeta primers and 13 Jbeta primers went into the PCR. Clones were sequenced by immunoSEQ multiplex PCR, and TCRdb holds only the in-frame ones, with some missing. Found here are some 130,000 clones, approximately 74% of them singletons; the top ten hold approximately 7%. The sequence was obtained from a male donor in good health and CMV-seronegative. The genes are TRBV30 and TRBJ2-5, with 8 positions matching TRBD2. Material: PBMCs. The CDR3 region has the DNA TGTGCCTGGAGTGTGCTTAGCGGGGTCTGGGAGACCCAGTACTTC. Its translation: CAWSVLSGVWETQYF.